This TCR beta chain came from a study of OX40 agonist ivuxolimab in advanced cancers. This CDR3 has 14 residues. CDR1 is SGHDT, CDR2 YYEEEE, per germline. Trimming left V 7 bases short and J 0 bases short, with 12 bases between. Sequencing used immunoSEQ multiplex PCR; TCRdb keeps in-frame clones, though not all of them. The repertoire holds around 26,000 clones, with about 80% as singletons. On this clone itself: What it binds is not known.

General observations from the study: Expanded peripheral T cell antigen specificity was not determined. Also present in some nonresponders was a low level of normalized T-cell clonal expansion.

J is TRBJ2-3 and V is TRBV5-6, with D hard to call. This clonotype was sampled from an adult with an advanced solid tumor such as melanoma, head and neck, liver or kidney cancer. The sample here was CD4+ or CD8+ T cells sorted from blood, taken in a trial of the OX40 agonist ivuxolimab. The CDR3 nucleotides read TGTGCCAGCTCAGGTATTCAAAGCACAGATACGCAGTATTTT. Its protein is CASSGIQSTDTQYF.